This T cell receptor (beta chain) originates from a study of CD8+ T cells in alopecia areata. The study, taken as a whole, reports: Patients showed less clear TCR sequence sharing than mice, possibly partly because of HLA diversity.

There are 15 residues in the CDR3. Germline V lookup: CDR1 MNHEY, CDR2 SMNVEV (reference sequence). Deletions cut 5 bases from V and 1 base from J, with 14 bases between. This clone was counted a few times. Antigen: not known. Regarding treatment: oral pan-JAK inhibitor, 5-10 mg twice daily. It was cDNA, reverse transcribed from extracted RNA, that served as the sequencing template. Using immunoSEQ multiplex PCR, the repertoire was profiled, and TCRdb retains in-frame clones only, with some absent. The table shows some 200,000 clones, with 50% to 60% occurring only once. The V gene is TRBV27, the J gene TRBJ2-5; possible D gene TRBD1, 5 bases. The receptor's source is a human donor with alopecia areata. The sample was CD4+ T cells sorted from blood, taken at week 4, from a patient treated with tofacitinib. The CDR3: CASSQGNNRQETQYF. The CDR3 DNA is TGTGCCAGCAGTCAGGGTAATAACCGCCAAGAGACCCAGTACTTC.